Listed below are T cell receptor beta chains from one sample, sequenced in a study of blood T cells in healthy people across ages. TCRdb called the 5' RACE reads again in MiXCR, with one record for every CDR3 protein. The sample contains under 800,000 distinct CDR3 sequences, about 42% of which appear only once. Specimen: blood. Receptors originate from a woman aged 60-75 years in good health. Each CDR3 is given with its conserved first and last residue. A D gene is named only where the DNA matches it firmly. Not every row has a clone size; where given, it reads once, few, many or a size class.

d_call clone_size j_call v_call cdr3_nt cdr3_aa
. few TRBJ1-1 TRBV9 TGTGCCAGCAGCCCGTGGACACTGAACACTGAAGCTTTCTTT CASSPWTLNTEAFF
. . TRBJ2-7 TRBV16 TGTGCCAGCAGCCAAAGAGGCTCGGCCGCCTACGAGCAGTACTTC CASSQRGSAAYEQYF
TRBD2 few TRBJ2-5 TRBV7-2 TGTGCCAGCAGCTCTTTAGCGGGGTCTTTCCAAGAGACCCAGTACTTC CASSSLAGSFQETQYF
. . TRBJ2-1 TRBV7-3 TGTGCCAGCGGCTTAAACCCCGACAATGAGCAGTTCTTC CASGLNPDNEQFF
. few TRBJ2-1 TRBV3-1 TGTGCCAGCAGCCAAAGAGTCGATGAGCAGTTCTTC CASSQRVDEQFF
TRBD2 few TRBJ2-1 TRBV12-3/TRBV12-4 TGTGCCAGCAGTCCGGGACTAGCGGGAAATTTGGGGGTAAATGAGCAGTTCTTC CASSPGLAGNLGVNEQFF
. few TRBJ1-2 TRBV21-1 TGTGCCAGCAGCTTGACCCAGATCTATGGCTACACCTTC CASSLTQIYGYTF
. few TRBJ2-3 TRBV20-1 TGCAGTCCAGGCGGATCCGGGGGGCGCACAGATACGCAGTATTTT CSPGGSGGRTDTQYF
. . TRBJ1-1 TRBV29-1 TGCAGCGGGGTGGGGGCCGGGAACACTGAAGCTTTCTTT CSGVGAGNTEAFF
. . TRBJ2-3 TRBV9 TGTGCCAGCAGCGTATTAAGTTGGGGAGATACGCAGTATTTT CASSVLSWGDTQYF
TRBD1 . TRBJ2-7 TRBV12-3/TRBV12-4 TGTGCCAGCAGTTTCTTTAGGAGACAGGGGGTTGCAGACTACGAGCAGTACTTC CASSFFRRQGVADYEQYF
TRBD1 . TRBJ1-1 TRBV12-3/TRBV12-4 TGTGCCAGCAGTTTAGGAGGACAGGCTTTAGAAGCTTTCTTT CASSLGGQALEAFF
. . TRBJ2-1 TRBV6-6 TGTGCCAGCAGTTTGAGGAGCGGCTCCTACAATGAGCAGTTCTTC CASSLRSGSYNEQFF
. once TRBJ2-7 TRBV4-2 TGTGCCAGCAACCAAGATGCACATGCCGAGCAGTACTTC CASNQDAHAEQYF
TRBD2 few TRBJ2-1 TRBV20-1 TGCAGTGCTCCCGGAGCGGGAGGGCCGAGCAATGAGCAGTTCTTC CSAPGAGGPSNEQFF
. . TRBJ1-2 TRBV29-1 TGCAGCGTTGGACACCCAGAGAACTATGGCTACACCTTC CSVGHPENYGYTF
TRBD1 once TRBJ1-2 TRBV5-1 TGCGCCAGCAGCGAGGGACAGAGTACGCTCTATGGCTACACCTTC CASSEGQSTLYGYTF
TRBD1 . TRBJ1-6 TRBV20-1 TGCAGTGCTAGAGATCGCAGACAGGGTGGATCACCCCTCCACTTT CSARDRRQGGSPLHF
. . TRBJ2-7 TRBV20-1 TGCACGGTCCATAATTACAATGAGCAGTACTTC CTVHNYNEQYF
TRBD1 few TRBJ2-7 TRBV20-1 TGCAGTGCCGGACAGGGGGCTGGGGCCTACGAGCAGTACTTC CSAGQGAGAYEQYF
. . TRBJ2-4 TRBV20-1 TGCAGTGCTAGGCGTGGTGAAGCCAAAAACATTCAGTACTTC CSARRGEAKNIQYF
. few TRBJ1-2 TRBV28 TGTGCCAGCACCATTCGAGGGGGCTACACCTTC CASTIRGGYTF